The 19 T cell receptor beta chains reported below all come from one sample, sequenced in a study of radiotherapy plus CTLA-4 blockade in lung cancer. Repertoires were generated with immunoSEQ multiplex PCR, while TCRdb's copy carries only in-frame clones and drops some. The top ten hold about 4.4% of the sample, which has approximately 65,000 clones, about 72% seen once. The sample in question was peripheral blood, obtained from a patient treated with radiotherapy plus ipilimumab. The receptor source for this set is a human donor with non-small cell lung cancer who had a complete response to radiotherapy plus ipilimumab.

This rearrangement joins TRBV6-6 to TRBJ1-2; D is perhaps TRBD1 (5 bases). The length of the CDR3 is 14 residues. CDR1 and CDR2 from the germline V gene are MNHNY and SVGAGI (reference sequence). Deletions cut 0 bases from V and 8 bases from J, with 13 bases between. Written as DNA, the CDR3 is TGTGCCAGCAGTTACTCTCAGGGTACAGGAGGCTACACCTTC. As protein: CASSYSQGTGGYTF.

CDR3 nucleotides: TGCGCCAGCAGCCAAGCGGCCCTTGAAACCGGGACACGGAACACTGAAGCTTTCTTT. Protein product: CASSQAALETGTRNTEAFF. V usage is TRBV4-1 and J usage is TRBJ1-1; TRBD1 might be the D (6 bases). V lost 1 base, J lost 1 base, and 22 bases lay in between. CDR3 length equals 19 residues. The V gene's germline CDR1 is MGHRA and CDR2 YSYEKL.

The rearrangement joins TRBV29-1 to TRBJ2-2; the D gene is possibly TRBD1 (6 bases). Trimming removed 8 bases from V and 6 bases from J, with 19 bases in between. Germline V gives CDR1 SQVTM, CDR2 ANQGSEA. There are 14 residues in the CDR3. CDR3 nucleotides: TGCAGCATCCCGAGCTACAGGGTGGCCGGGGAGCTGTTTTTT. Translated: CSIPSYRVAGELFF.

This clone was observed once. This chain joins TRBV15 and TRBJ2-5, with D possibly being TRBD1 (6 bases). Germline values: CDR1 LNHNV, CDR2 YYDKDF (reference sequence). This CDR3 is 14 amino acids long. Trimming removed 4 bases from V and 5 bases from J, with 14 bases in between. The CDR3 DNA follows: TGTGCCACCAGCACAGAGTGGGGGCAGGAGACCCAGTACTTC. Its translation: CATSTEWGQETQYF.

This clone was seen a handful of times. The gene calls are TRBV6-6 and TRBJ2-7; TRBD1 or TRBD2 may be the D gene (5 bases each). V lost 8 bases to trimming and J lost 7 bases, with 18 bases between them. Germline assignment: CDR1 MNHNY and CDR2 SVGAGI (reference sequence). The CDR3 loop spans 13 amino acids. DNA of the CDR3: TGTGCCAGCGCCGAGGGGATTTGGGCGGAGCAGTACGTC. This gives the protein CASAEGIWAEQYV.

The chain combines TRBV5-6 with TRBJ2-5; a weak D match, TRBD1 (6 bases). V lost 7 bases, J lost 5 bases, and 21 bases lay in between. The CDR3 contains 15 residues. Germline assignment: CDR1 SGHDT and CDR2 YYEEEE. Here the CDR3 reads CASFRNRDRGETQYF. The DNA of the CDR3 is TGTGCCAGCTTCCGGAACAGGGACCGGGGTGAGACCCAGTACTTC.

The genes are TRBV7-9 and TRBJ1-1, with D unresolved. The CDR3 loop spans 14 amino acids. Germline V lookup: CDR1 SEHNR, CDR2 FQNEAQ (reference sequence). V dropped 3 bases and J dropped 3 bases, with 11 bases sitting between them. The DNA for the CDR3 is TGTGCCAGCAGCTTGAGGGAAACAGACACTGAAGCTTTCTTT. Amino acid sequence: CASSLRETDTEAFF.

This clone has just one count. The gene calls are TRBV7-2 and TRBJ1-5; D unresolved. The ends were cut back, 3 bases at V and 0 bases at J, with 6 bases in the middle. CDR3 length equals 14 residues. Germline V CDR1 and CDR2: SGHTA, FQGNSA. CDR3 in amino acids: CASSFGDSNQPQHF. DNA of the CDR3: TGTGCCAGCAGCTTCGGAGATAGCAATCAGCCCCAGCATTTT.

This clone is a singleton in its sample. The rearrangement links TRBV15 to TRBJ2-3; D is uncertain. Germline V gives CDR1 LNHNV, CDR2 YYDKDF (reference sequence). There are 12 residues in the CDR3. V was trimmed by 6 bases and J by 6 bases, leaving 10 bases between them. The CDR3, as DNA: TGTGCCACCAGTCCCAGTGTGGATACGCAGTATTTT. Translated: CATSPSVDTQYF.

To note about this clone: This CDR3 is also generated by other DNA sequences in the sample. The DNA of the CDR3 is TGCGCCAGCAGCTTGGCAGGAGATACGCAGTATTTT. Encoded protein: CASSLAGDTQYF. The chain is built from TRBV5-1 and TRBJ2-3; D is undetermined. Trimming removed 0 bases at V and 5 bases at J, with 4 bases between. The CDR3 is 12 amino acids. CDR1 is SGHRS and CDR2 is YFSETQ in the germline V gene.

J is TRBJ1-6 and V is TRBV4-3; D is perhaps TRBD1 (5 bases). Germline lookup yields CDR1 LGHNA and CDR2 YSLEER. Trimming removed 4 bases from V and 6 bases from J, with 7 bases in between. This CDR3 has 13 residues. For the CDR3, the DNA is TGCGCCAGCAGCCGCGACAGTAATTCACCCCTCCACTTT. Its translation is CASSRDSNSPLHF.

The V and J genes are TRBV29-1 and TRBJ2-3; a possible D gene is TRBD1 (5 bases). CDR3 length: 12 amino acids. The germline V gene encodes CDR1 SQVTM and CDR2 ANQGSEA. Trimming removed 7 bases at V and 1 base at J, with 9 bases between. DNA of the CDR3: TGCAGCGAATCGACAGGCACAGATACGCAGTATTTT. This codes for CSESTGTDTQYF.

V and J are TRBV29-1 and TRBJ2-2; D gene uncertain. The CDR3 contains 12 residues. With 7 bases removed from V and 3 bases from J, the gap between germline ends came to 9 bases. Germline CDR1 SQVTM, CDR2 ANQGSEA. CDR3 bases: TGCAGCGGTCGAAGGTACACCGGGGAGCTGTTTTTT. Encoded protein: CSGRRYTGELFF.

This clone was observed a handful of times. The chain combines TRBV7-9 with TRBJ2-7; weak D call: TRBD2 (5 bases). Trimming shortened V by 5 bases and J by 7 bases, and 12 bases separated the two germline ends. CDR3 length: 12 amino acids. CDR1 SEHNR and CDR2 FQNEAQ come from the germline V gene (reference sequence). CDR3 residues: CASSPSRGEQYV. The CDR3 DNA sequence: TGTGCCAGCAGCCCGTCACGGGGTGAGCAGTACGTC.

On this clone itself: The same CDR3 is also encoded by other DNA sequences in this sample. This chain connects TRBV6-5 to TRBJ1-2; 9 bases are a match to TRBD1. The J segment lost 4 bases and the V segment lost 0 bases, leaving 3 bases of the junction unmatched. The CDR3 has 15 amino acids. From germline, CDR1 is MNHEY and CDR2 SVGAGI. The CDR3: CASSYSTGGGYGYTF. CDR3 bases: TGTGCCAGCAGTTACTCCACAGGGGGCGGCTATGGCTACACCTTC.

The chain has TRBV6-5 and TRBJ2-7; 8 nucleotides align to TRBD1. The germline gives CDR1 MNHEY, CDR2 SVGAGI. The J segment lost 3 bases and the V segment lost 5 bases, leaving 3 bases of the junction unmatched. This CDR3 has 13 amino acids. In nucleotides, the CDR3 is TGTGCCAGCAGTGACAGGGGACACTACGAGCAGTACTTC. This gives the protein CASSDRGHYEQYF.

J is TRBJ1-2 and V is TRBV5-6; 9 nucleotides align to TRBD1. The CDR3 length is 14 residues. Germline loops: CDR1 SGHDT, CDR2 YYEEEE. V lost 4 bases to trimming and J lost 12 bases; unmatched junction nucleotides: 13. The CDR3 here is CASSRITGGRLNTF. The DNA of the CDR3 is TGTGCCAGCAGCCGAATCACAGGGGGCCGATTGAACACCTTC.

The rearrangement uses TRBV7-9 and TRBJ2-3; unclear D gene. Looked up from germline, CDR1 is SEHNR and CDR2 is FQNEAQ (reference sequence). This CDR3 comprises 16 residues. With 5 bases removed from V and 5 bases from J, the gap between germline ends came to 20 bases. Here the CDR3 reads CASSTKSRKVGDTQYF. The CDR3 nucleotides are TGTGCCAGCAGCACCAAGTCTCGTAAAGTCGGAGATACGCAGTATTTT.

The rearrangement joins TRBV10-2 to TRBJ2-1; tentatively, D is TRBD2 (7 bases). Germline V lookup: CDR1 WSHSY, CDR2 SAAADI. V lost 6 bases, J lost 6 bases, and 12 bases lay in between. This CDR3 is 13 amino acids long. Here the CDR3 DNA reads TGCGCCAGCAGAGGGGGGGCTACCAATGAGCAGTTCTTC. This translates into CASRGGATNEQFF.